These 28 T cell receptor beta chains came from one sample sequenced in a study of shared clonotypes between healthy human individuals (dated by TCRdb to the early 2020s). CD8 naive samples consisted of CD45RO-negative cells that were positively selected for CCR7, yielding a CD45RA+CCR7+ population without TemRA cells. The library was produced with the immunoSEQ multiplex PCR assay. Entries here come from immuneACCESS through TCRdb and include only in-frame sequences with V and J called. Some clones fail to appear in such tables; in the studies checked, an unresolved V gene covers under half of the shortfall, and the cause of the remainder is unknown. The sample records about 1.9 million clones, just under 95% of which are singletons. Of the sample, more than 1.5% falls within the top ten clones. Sequenced material: naive CD8+ T cells from PBMCs. This specimen's cell subset or site label, interpreted: CD45RA+CCR7+. The receptor set was obtained from a man between 18 and 35 years old in good health. Some clones in this sample may be carry-over from other donors' samples.

V usage is TRBV5-6 and J usage is TRBJ2-7; D not certain. Germline CDR1 and CDR2: SGHDT and YYEEEE. This CDR3 has 12 amino acids. V was clipped by 4 bases and J by 4 bases, with 9 bases between them. The CDR3 DNA is TGTGCCAGCAGCGTATCATCTTACGAGCAGTACTTC. It is translated as CASSVSSYEQYF.

The chain uses TRBV13 and TRBJ1-1; 7 bases are shared with TRBD1. With 5 bases clipped from V and 6 bases from J, the junction kept 15 bases outside the gene matches. There are 16 residues in the CDR3. Germline V gene lookup returns CDR1 PRHDT and CDR2 FYEKMQ (reference sequence). CDR3 in DNA: TGTGCCAGCAGCCAACACCCTTTACAGGGGTGGGCTGAAGCTTTCTTT. Translated: CASSQHPLQGWAEAFF.

Comments on this clone: The same CDR3 is also encoded by other DNA sequences in this sample. This rearrangement joins TRBV27 to TRBJ2-7, with 7 bases lining up with TRBD1. With 5 bases clipped from V and 5 bases from J, the junction kept 6 bases outside the gene matches. The CDR3 length is 13 residues. CDR1 and CDR2 (germline): MNHEY, SMNVEV (reference sequence). The CDR3 is CASSLLQGHEQYF. In DNA, the CDR3 is TGTGCCAGCAGTCTGCTACAGGGGCACGAGCAGTACTTC.

Here the CDR3 reads CASIAESSYNEQFF. CDR3 bases: TGCGCCAGCATAGCGGAAAGCTCCTACAATGAGCAGTTCTTC. V usage is TRBV5-1 and J usage is TRBJ2-1, with D possibly matching TRBD2 (6 bases). Trimming pared 6 bases from V and 0 bases from J, leaving 10 bases between. CDR3 length: 14 amino acids. Germline CDR1 SGHRS, CDR2 YFSETQ.

The gene calls are TRBV27 and TRBJ1-5; D not resolved. Per germline, CDR1 MNHEY and CDR2 SMNVEV (reference sequence). With 8 bases removed from V and 3 bases from J, the gap between germline ends came to 11 bases. The CDR3 is 13 residues long. The CDR3 is CASGPLHNQPQHF. The CDR3 nucleotides are TGTGCCAGCGGGCCCTTGCACAATCAGCCCCAGCATTTT.

The rearrangement links TRBV27 to TRBJ2-3; no definite D call. Trimming took 1 base from V and 4 from J, leaving 6 bases between them. CDR3 length: 13 amino acids. Germline loops: CDR1 MNHEY, CDR2 SMNVEV (reference sequence). DNA of the CDR3: TGTGCCAGCAGTTTATTGGCGTCAGATACGCAGTATTTT. Its protein is CASSLLASDTQYF.

V gene TRBV5-1 combines with J gene TRBJ1-2; a possible D gene is TRBD1 (5 bases). The CDR3 runs 17 residues. Trimming took 4 bases from V and 2 from J, leaving 21 bases between them. CDR1 and CDR2 (germline): SGHRS, YFSETQ. CDR3 residues: CASSPGHPRGGNYGYTF. The CDR3, as DNA: TGCGCCAGCAGCCCAGGACATCCCCGGGGGGGGAACTATGGCTACACCTTC.

V usage is TRBV7-2 and J usage is TRBJ1-4; 7 nucleotides match TRBD1. Looked up from germline, CDR1 is SGHTA and CDR2 is FQGNSA. V shed 4 bases and J 2 bases; nucleotides not matched to a gene: 7. The CDR3 length is 16 residues. This CDR3 is CASSSSRGFTNEKLFF. Here the CDR3 DNA reads TGTGCCAGCAGCTCAAGCAGGGGGTTTACTAATGAAAAACTGTTTTTT.

The V call is TRBV29-1, the J call TRBJ2-7, with no clear D. The germline CDR1 and CDR2 sequences are SQVTM and ANQGSEA. The CDR3 is made up of 13 amino acids. Trimming shortened V by 7 bases and J by 0 bases, and 13 bases separated the two germline ends. CDR3 nucleotide sequence: TGCAGCGCTTTAGGCTCAAGCTCCTACGAGCAGTACTTC. The encoded protein is CSALGSSSYEQYF.

J is TRBJ2-1 and V is TRBV4-1, with D tentatively TRBD1 or TRBD2 (5 bases each). Germline V lookup: CDR1 MGHRA, CDR2 YSYEKL. V lost 3 bases and J 0 bases, leaving 15 bases between the germline ends. The CDR3 is made up of 17 amino acids. CDR3 region: CASSHAIGTSSYNEQFF. Written as DNA, the CDR3 is TGCGCCAGCAGCCATGCCATTGGGACGAGCTCCTACAATGAGCAGTTCTTC.

V and J are TRBV27 and TRBJ2-3; possibly TRBD2 for D (5 bases). The length of the CDR3 is 17 residues. The V gene's germline CDR1 is MNHEY and CDR2 SMNVEV (reference sequence). Trimming stripped 1 base from V and 5 bases from J, with 19 bases between. CDR3 sequence reads: CASSLFPPRLAEDTQYF. The CDR3 DNA reads as TGTGCCAGCAGTTTATTCCCCCCCCGGCTAGCAGAAGATACGCAGTATTTT.

The V gene is TRBV4-1, the J gene TRBJ2-3; D may correspond to TRBD1 or TRBD2 (6 bases each). The V end was cut by 0 bases, the J end by 4 bases, with 11 bases between. CDR3 size: 15 residues. Germline V gives CDR1 MGHRA, CDR2 YSYEKL. The chain's CDR3 is CASSQDRGASDTQYF. CDR3 nucleotides: TGCGCCAGCAGCCAAGATAGGGGGGCTTCAGATACGCAGTATTTT.

CDR3 bases: TGCGCCAGCAGCCAAGATGTCCTAGCGGCCCCAGATACGCAGTATTTT. Its translation is CASSQDVLAAPDTQYF. V usage is TRBV4-1 and J usage is TRBJ2-3; TRBD2 matches 7 bases. With V trimmed by 0 bases and J by 4 bases, 7 bases remained unmatched. Per germline, CDR1 MGHRA and CDR2 YSYEKL. The CDR3 spans 16 residues.

The chain links TRBV6-5 to TRBJ2-5, with TRBD2 matching 12 bases. CDR1 MNHEY and CDR2 SVGAGI come from the germline V gene. This CDR3 has 16 residues. V trimming: 0 bases; J trimming: 4 bases; junction bases outside the gene matches: 3. CDR3 in DNA: TGTGCCAGCAGTTACTCGCTAGCGGGAGGGCGAGAGACCCAGTACTTC. Amino acid sequence: CASSYSLAGGRETQYF.

V is TRBV7-8 and J is TRBJ1-5, with 7 bases aligning to TRBD1. This CDR3 contains 15 residues. Germline-derived CDR1 and CDR2 are SGHVS and FQNEAQ. V trimming: 2 bases; J trimming: 1 base; junction bases outside the gene matches: 2. CDR3 sequence reads: CASSLLQGSNQPQHF. CDR3 nucleotides: TGTGCCAGCAGCTTACTACAGGGGAGCAATCAGCCCCAGCATTTT.

The V and J genes are TRBV7-9 and TRBJ2-1, with D unclear. The CDR3 covers 16 residues. Germline V CDR1 and CDR2: SEHNR, FQNEAQ (reference sequence). The ends were cut back, 4 bases at V and 3 bases at J, with 16 bases in the middle. The CDR3 DNA follows: TGTGCCAGCAGCTACGTACAGAATACCCACTACAATGAGCAGTTCTTC. Protein sequence: CASSYVQNTHYNEQFF.

The chain employs TRBV7-6 and TRBJ2-3; D gene uncertain. The CDR3 loop spans 16 amino acids. The V end was cut by 5 bases, the J end by 2 bases, with 17 bases between. Germline values: CDR1 SGHVS, CDR2 FNYEAQ. CDR3 region: CASSPEALETTDTQYF. In DNA form, the CDR3 reads TGTGCCAGCAGCCCTGAGGCCCTGGAGACCACAGATACGCAGTATTTT.

The genes are TRBV28 and TRBJ2-5, with D possibly TRBD2 on 5 matching bases. The better agreement between TRBJ2-7 and the DNA end casts doubt on the J call. Per the germline V gene, CDR1 is MDHEN and CDR2 is SYDVKM. CDR3 length: 12 amino acids. The CDR3 reads CASRRGSGEQYF. The CDR3 DNA sequence: TGTGCCAGCAGACGAGGGAGTGGCGAGCAGTACTTC.

With respect to this clone: This sample includes further DNA sequences coding for the same CDR3. The gene calls are TRBV4-3 and TRBJ2-1; D is perhaps TRBD2 (6 bases). Germline V gene sequence: CDR1 LGHNA, CDR2 YSLEER. This CDR3 contains 17 residues. V was cut by 0 bases and J by 0 bases, with 12 bases left in between. This CDR3 is CASSQEWGRSSYNEQFF. Written as DNA, the CDR3 is TGCGCCAGCAGCCAAGAATGGGGGAGGTCCTCCTACAATGAGCAGTTCTTC.

The chain carries TRBV7-9 and TRBJ2-1; no clear D. Germline assignment: CDR1 SEHNR and CDR2 FQNEAQ (reference sequence). V was trimmed by 5 bases and J by 5 bases, leaving 10 bases between them. This CDR3 has 13 amino acids. The DNA of the CDR3 is TGTGCCAGCAGCCCCCCACGTGACAATGAGCAGTTCTTC. Translating gives CASSPPRDNEQFF.

V is TRBV4-1 and J is TRBJ2-1, with 10 bases matching TRBD2. Germline V gives CDR1 MGHRA, CDR2 YSYEKL. The CDR3 consists of 17 residues. With V trimmed by 2 bases and J by 7 bases, 11 bases remained unmatched. The CDR3 loop reads CASSQTILAGDGNEQFF. In nucleotides, the CDR3 is TGCGCCAGCAGCCAAACCATTCTAGCGGGAGATGGGAATGAGCAGTTCTTC.

The chain recombines TRBV28 with TRBJ2-7; weak D call: TRBD1 (6 bases). This CDR3 region has 13 residues. Germline CDR1 reads MDHEN; CDR2 reads SYDVKM. Trimming cost V 5 bases and J 4 bases, with 12 bases left between them. CDR3 sequence: CASSRTRGYEQYF. The DNA of the CDR3 is TGTGCCAGCAGTAGGACGAGGGGGTACGAGCAGTACTTC. The full variable domain, rest sourced from reference TRBV28 and TRBJ2-7, is DVKVTQSSRYLVKRTGEKVFLECVQDMDHENMFWYRQDPGLGLRLIYFSYDVKMKEKGDIPEGYSVSREKKERFSLILESASTNQTSMYLCASSRTRGYEQYFGPGTRLTVT.

The chain recombines TRBV7-9 with TRBJ1-4; D gene ambiguous. The germline V gene has CDR1 SEHNR and CDR2 FQNEAQ (reference sequence). Trimming took off 5 bases at V and 0 bases at J, with 7 bases between the two ends. This CDR3 region has 14 residues. Written as DNA, the CDR3 is TGTGCCAGCAGCCGTCTTGCAACTAATGAAAAACTGTTTTTT. It codes for CASSRLATNEKLFF.

The chain couples TRBV11-2 to TRBJ2-7; 7 bases match TRBD2. V shed 0 bases and J 3 bases; nucleotides not matched to a gene: 8. Per the germline V gene, CDR1 is SGHAT and CDR2 is FQNNGV. The CDR3 length is 16 residues. The CDR3 DNA reads TGTGCCAGCAGCTTAGATGCTAGCGGTCGAGGCTACGAGCAGTACTTC. It yields the protein CASSLDASGRGYEQYF.

In its sample, this clone was seen once. The rearrangement uses TRBV11-2 and TRBJ1-1; TRBD1 might be the D (5 bases). Germline lookup yields CDR1 SGHAT and CDR2 FQNNGV. CDR3 size: 12 residues. Trimming removed 2 bases at V and 11 bases at J, with 12 bases between. The DNA of the CDR3 is TGTGCCAGCAGCTTATACAGGTCCGACGCTTTCTTT. Protein product: CASSLYRSDAFF.

On this clone: Other nucleotide sequences from this sample produce the same CDR3. The V gene is TRBV4-1, the J gene TRBJ2-7; weak D call: TRBD2 (5 bases). The CDR3 contains 14 residues. Germline CDR1 is MGHRA and CDR2 is YSYEKL. V lost 0 bases and J lost 3, with 9 bases in between. The chain's CDR3 is CASSQEDRGYEQYF. CDR3 in DNA: TGCGCCAGCAGCCAAGAGGACCGGGGCTACGAGCAGTACTTC.

The J gene is TRBJ1-3, the V gene TRBV4-1, with D perhaps matching TRBD1 (5 bases). This CDR3 is built from 11 residues. The germline V gene has CDR1 MGHRA and CDR2 YSYEKL. DNA for the CDR3: TGCGGGGGGAGCTCTGGAAACACCATATATTTT. It encodes CGGSSGNTIYF.

V gene TRBV30 combines with J gene TRBJ1-5; tentative D call: TRBD1 (5 bases). Germline assignment: CDR1 GTSNPN and CDR2 SVGIG (reference sequence). The length of the CDR3 is 13 residues. Deletions cut 0 bases from V and 7 bases from J, with 10 bases between. The DNA of the CDR3 is TGTGCCTGGAGTGTGGAGGGGACCCAGCCCCAGCATTTT. Its protein is CAWSVEGTQPQHF.